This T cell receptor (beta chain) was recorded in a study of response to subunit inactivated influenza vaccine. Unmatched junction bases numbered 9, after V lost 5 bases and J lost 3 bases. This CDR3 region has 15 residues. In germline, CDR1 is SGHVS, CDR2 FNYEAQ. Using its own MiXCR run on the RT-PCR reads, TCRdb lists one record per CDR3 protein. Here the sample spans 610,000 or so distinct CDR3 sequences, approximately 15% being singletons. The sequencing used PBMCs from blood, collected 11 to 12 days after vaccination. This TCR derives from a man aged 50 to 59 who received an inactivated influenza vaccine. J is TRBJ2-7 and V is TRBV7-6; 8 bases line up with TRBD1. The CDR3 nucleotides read TGTGCCAGCAGCAAAGGGACAGGAGAATTCTACGAGCAGTACTTC. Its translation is CASSKGTGEFYEQYF.